Below are 15 T cell receptor beta chains sequenced from a single sample in a study of early T cells in non-severe SARS-CoV-2 infection. A single record per CDR3 protein comes from TCRdb applying MiXCR to the 5' RACE reads. The table has 26,000 or so distinct CDR3 sequences, less than 5% seen once. The sequenced sample consisted of whole blood. Receptor source: an adult who was a healthcare worker with PCR-confirmed SARS-CoV-2 infection or an uninfected control (not recorded which).

This clonotype has ten or more counts. J is TRBJ2-1 and V is TRBV5-1; the D is unclear. CDR3 length equals 13 residues. From germline, CDR1 is SGHRS and CDR2 YFSETQ. V gave up 1 base and J gave up 1 base, with 3 bases separating them. For the CDR3, the DNA is TGCGCCAGCAGCTTGAGGTCCTACAATGAGCAGTTCTTC. Translation gives CASSLRSYNEQFF.

The CDR3 bases are TGTGCCAGCAGCTCCGGAAACAGGGGAGACACTGAAGCTTTCTTT. Protein: CASSSGNRGDTEAFF. The V call is TRBV7-9, the J call TRBJ1-1, with TRBD1 identical over 7 bases. Germline V gene data show CDR1 as SEHNR and CDR2 as FQNEAQ (reference sequence). This CDR3 has 15 amino acids. V was pared by 4 bases and J by 3 bases, with 8 bases of the junction left unmatched.

The rearrangement uses TRBV7-2 and TRBJ2-1, with 7 bases aligning to TRBD2. The CDR3 is 15 amino acids. With V trimmed by 5 bases and J by 5 bases, 9 bases remained unmatched. CDR1 SGHTA and CDR2 FQGNSA come from the germline V gene. CDR3 bases: TGTGCCAGCAGCCCACAAGCGGGGTACGACAATGAGCAGTTCTTC. It specifies CASSPQAGYDNEQFF.

This clonotype was counted at least ten times. CDR3 loop: CASSLPRGEQFF. In DNA, the CDR3 is TGTGCCAGCAGCCTGCCTCGAGGTGAGCAGTTCTTC. This chain joins TRBV3-1 and TRBJ2-1, with D hard to call. The germline V gene encodes CDR1 LGHDT and CDR2 YNNKEL (reference sequence). This CDR3 region has 12 residues. V gave up 4 bases and J gave up 9 bases, with 10 bases separating them.

At least ten counts were recorded for this clonotype. This rearrangement joins TRBV7-2 to TRBJ1-5; the D is unclear. V lost 5 bases and J lost 5, with 10 bases in between. CDR1 and CDR2 from the germline V gene are SGHTA and FQGNSA. This CDR3 region has 13 residues. CDR3 DNA sequence: TGTGCCAGCAGCCAAGAGAGGGATCAGCCCCAGCATTTT. Protein product: CASSQERDQPQHF.

The chain is built from TRBV5-5 and TRBJ1-2; TRBD1 aligns across 9 bases. J gave up 4 bases and V 4 bases, and 5 bases lay outside the gene matches. CDR3 length: 14 residues. CDR1 is SGHKS and CDR2 is YYEKEE in the germline V gene (reference sequence). CDR3 sequence (DNA): TGTGCCAGCAGCGCGGGACAGGGAATCTATGGCTACACCTTC. It codes for CASSAGQGIYGYTF. Full variable domain (rest looked up from reference TRBV5-5 and TRBJ1-2): DAGVTQSPTHLIKTRGQQVTLRCSPISGHKSVSWYQQVLGQGPQFIFQYYEKEERGRGNFPDRFSARQFPNYSSELNVNALLLGDSALYLCASSAGQGIYGYTFGSGTRLTVV.

This clonotype was counted ten times or more. The V and J genes are TRBV10-3 and TRBJ2-3, with D perhaps given as TRBD1 or TRBD2 (5 bases each). Trimming removed 5 bases at V and 1 base at J, with 16 bases between. Looked up from germline, CDR1 is ENHRY and CDR2 is SYGVKD. CDR3 length: 16 residues. The DNA for the CDR3 is TGTGCCATCAGTCAGGGAGAGGGGATGGGCACAGATACGCAGTATTTT. It codes for CAISQGEGMGTDTQYF.

In its sample, this clonotype was seen many times. The chain is built from TRBV5-6 and TRBJ2-5; D is ambiguous. The CDR3 has 15 amino acids. V was trimmed by 4 bases and J by 1 base, leaving 14 bases between them. Germline V gene sequence: CDR1 SGHDT, CDR2 YYEEEE. The CDR3 reads CASSRFLTIQETQYF. The DNA for the CDR3 is TGTGCCAGCAGCCGGTTTCTGACGATCCAAGAGACCCAGTACTTC. Combining the CDR3 with reference TRBV5-6 and TRBJ2-5 gives the whole variable domain DAGVTQSPTHLIKTRGQQVTLRCSPKSGHDTVSWYQQALGQGPQFIFQYYEEEERQRGNFPDRFSGHQFPNYSSELNVNALLLGDSALYLCASSRFLTIQETQYFGPGTRLLVL.

This clonotype was observed many times. This chain connects TRBV11-3 to TRBJ2-2; 12 bases align to TRBD1. The CDR3 covers 16 residues. Trimming cost V 5 bases and J 4 bases; bases outside gene matches: 5. Germline lookup yields CDR1 SGHNT and CDR2 YENEEA. The CDR3 here is CASSPRDRGLTGELFF. The CDR3 region has the DNA TGTGCCAGCAGCCCCCGGGACAGGGGGCTCACCGGGGAGCTGTTTTTT.

Of note for this clonotype: One end of the junction does not line up with germline, which may come from a read error. The chain couples TRBV6-5 to TRBJ1-2; D perhaps matches TRBD1 (6 bases). Germline CDR1 reads MNHEY; CDR2 reads SVGAGI. The length of the CDR3 is 13 residues. The CDR3 DNA reads TGTGTCAGCAGACAGGACGGTGGTCATGGCTACACCTTC. Translated: CVSRQDGGHGYTF.

This clonotype is medium-sized in the sample. The gene calls are TRBV6-2 or TRBV6-3 and TRBJ2-7, with 8 positions matching TRBD1. Losses at the gene ends were 7 bases for V and 1 base for J; bases not matched to a gene: 6. The CDR3 loop spans 14 amino acids. Germline V gene lookup returns CDR1 MNHEY and CDR2 SVGEGT. The DNA of the CDR3 is TGTGCCAGCACCTCCCGGACAGGGTCCTACGAGCAGTACTTC. Translated: CASTSRTGSYEQYF.

Only a few counts were recorded for this clonotype. V is TRBV7-6 and J is TRBJ2-3, with TRBD2 as a possible D gene (5 bases). The CDR3 consists of 14 residues. Trimming took off 5 bases at V and 0 bases at J, with 9 bases between the two ends. Germline CDR1 SGHVS, CDR2 FNYEAQ. This chain's CDR3 is CASSPRGSTDTQYF. Here the CDR3 DNA reads TGTGCCAGCAGCCCACGGGGAAGCACAGATACGCAGTATTTT.

This clonotype was picked up many times. The chain has TRBV7-8 and TRBJ2-1; either TRBD1 or TRBD2 may supply D (5 bases each). The V gene lost 3 bases and the J gene lost 12 bases, with 21 bases spanning the gap. There are 15 residues in the CDR3. CDR1 and CDR2 from the germline V gene are SGHVS and FQNEAQ. The CDR3 here is CASSFLAPPQGWQFF. In DNA form, the CDR3 reads TGTGCCAGCAGCTTCCTAGCACCTCCTCAGGGTTGGCAGTTCTTC.

This clonotype was seen ten or more times. This sequence joins TRBV7-9 and TRBJ2-1; the match to TRBD1 covers 9 bases. The CDR3 totals 14 residues. Germline V lookup: CDR1 SEHNR, CDR2 FQNEAQ (reference sequence). After removal of 5 bases from V and 6 bases from J, the junction contained 5 bases not matched to a gene. CDR3 in DNA: TGTGCCAGCAGCCGGGGACAGGGTATCAATGAGCAGTTCTTC. It is translated as CASSRGQGINEQFF.

This clonotype was counted at least ten times. This chain joins TRBV11-2 and TRBJ2-2; 11 nucleotides line up with TRBD2. Per the germline V gene, CDR1 is SGHAT and CDR2 is FQNNGV. The ends lost 4 bases at V and 4 bases at J; junction bases unmatched: 5. This CDR3 spans 16 amino acids. This CDR3 reads CASSYTSGSSTGELFF. CDR3 nucleotides: TGTGCCAGCAGCTACACTAGCGGGAGCAGCACCGGGGAGCTGTTTTTT.